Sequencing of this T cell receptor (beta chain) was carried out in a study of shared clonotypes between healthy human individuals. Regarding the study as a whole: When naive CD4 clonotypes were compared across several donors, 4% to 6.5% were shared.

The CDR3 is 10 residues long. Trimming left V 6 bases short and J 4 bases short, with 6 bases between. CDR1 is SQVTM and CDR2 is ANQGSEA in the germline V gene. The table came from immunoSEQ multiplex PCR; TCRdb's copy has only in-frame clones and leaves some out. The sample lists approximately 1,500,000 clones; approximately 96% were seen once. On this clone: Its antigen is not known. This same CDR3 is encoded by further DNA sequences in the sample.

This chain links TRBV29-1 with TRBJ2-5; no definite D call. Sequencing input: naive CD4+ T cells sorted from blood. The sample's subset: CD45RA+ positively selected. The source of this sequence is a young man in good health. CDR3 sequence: CSVGGETQYF. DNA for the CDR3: TGCAGCGTCGGTGGAGAGACCCAGTACTTC.